Listed below are T cell receptor beta chains from one sample, sequenced in a study of CD8 T cells in ankylosing spondylitis. TCRdb redid the calling of the 5' RACE reads with MiXCR, one entry per CDR3 protein. The repertoire includes under 550,000 distinct CDR3 sequences, 20% to 30% of them detected once, and approximately 1% sits in the top ten. What was sequenced was blood, either unsorted or a sorted T cell fraction (not recorded which). Receptors were obtained from a male donor with ankylosing spondylitis. CDR3s include the opening cysteine and the closing phenylalanine or tryptophan. The order of the fields is V gene, clone size, J gene, D gene, CDR3 protein, CDR3 DNA. A D gene is named only where the DNA matches it firmly. Size is stated for part of the rows, as once, few or many counts, or as a class when the clone is expanded.

>TRBV5-1|few|TRBJ2-1|TRBD2
CASSPGLAGGPEQFF
TGCGCCAGCAGTCCGGGTCTAGCGGGAGGGCCTGAGCAGTTCTTC
>TRBV3-1|few|TRBJ2-5|.
CASSQGAGSWETQYF
TGTGCCAGCAGCCAAGGGGCAGGGTCTTGGGAGACCCAGTACTTC
>TRBV27|.|TRBJ1-1|.
CASSGLGTVKNTEAFF
TGTGCCAGCAGTGGCTTGGGGACGGTGAAAAACACTGAAGCTTTCTTT
>TRBV5-1|.|TRBJ2-1|TRBD2
CASSFLAGGPNEQFF
TGCGCCAGCAGCTTTCTAGCGGGAGGGCCTAATGAGCAGTTCTTC
>TRBV3-1|many|TRBJ1-3|.
CASSPTRFNTIYF
TGTGCCAGCAGCCCAACACGGTTTAACACCATATATTTT
>TRBV30|.|TRBJ2-4|.
CAWSPGPNIQYF
TGTGCCTGGAGCCCCGGACCCAACATTCAGTACTTC
>TRBV20-1|few|TRBJ2-7|TRBD1
CSASRRDRGYEQYF
TGCAGTGCTTCTCGCCGGGACAGGGGTTACGAGCAGTACTTC
>TRBV5-6|few|TRBJ2-5|.
CASSPLKGRGTQYF
TGTGCCAGCAGCCCGCTGAAAGGCCGAGGGACCCAGTACTTC
>TRBV3-1|many|TRBJ2-2|TRBD2
CASSQDVLAGTGELFF
TGTGCCAGCAGCCAAGATGTGCTAGCGGGCACCGGGGAGCTGTTTTTT
>TRBV5-1|.|TRBJ2-3|TRBD1
CASKGQGLDTQYF
TGCGCCAGCAAAGGACAGGGGTTAGATACGCAGTATTTT
>TRBV21-1|few|TRBJ1-1|.
CASSQGDAFF
TGTGCCAGCAGCCAGGGGGACGCTTTCTTT
>TRBV4-1|.|TRBJ2-4|.
CASSHGVIAKNIQYF
TGCGCCAGCAGCCACGGGGTTATAGCCAAAAACATTCAGTACTTC
>TRBV6-5|few|TRBJ2-1|.
CASSYRAIGGDEQFF
TGTGCCAGCAGTTACCGGGCCATAGGAGGCGATGAGCAGTTCTTC
>TRBV6-5|few|TRBJ1-2|.
CASSYEGGEWNGYTF
TGTGCCAGCAGTTACGAGGGGGGAGAATGGAATGGCTACACCTTC
>TRBV20-1|.|TRBJ2-1|TRBD2
CSARGKAGAHEQFF
TGCAGTGCTAGAGGGAAAGCGGGAGCCCATGAGCAGTTCTTC
>TRBV7-9|.|TRBJ2-5|TRBD1
CASSYQGAGTQYF
TGTGCCAGCAGCTATCAGGGGGCAGGGACCCAGTACTTC
>TRBV24-1|few|TRBJ1-5|.
CATSWMENQPQHF
TGTGCCACCAGTTGGATGGAGAATCAGCCCCAGCATTTT
>TRBV3-1|once|TRBJ2-7|TRBD2
CASSQDNPWGRAYEQYF
TGTGCCAGCAGCCAAGATAATCCGTGGGGGAGGGCCTACGAGCAGTACTTC
>TRBV7-9|.|TRBJ2-3|.
CASSRRDSDTQYF
TGTGCCAGCAGCCGCCGGGACTCAGATACGCAGTATTTT
>TRBV12-3/TRBV12-4|.|TRBJ2-5|TRBD2
CASSLSAGGRETQYF
TGTGCCAGCAGTCTCTCGGCGGGAGGGCGGGAGACCCAGTACTTC
>TRBV14|.|TRBJ1-3|TRBD1
CASSLRTGSSGNTIYF
TGTGCCAGCAGCCTCCGGACAGGTTCCTCTGGAAACACCATATATTTT
>TRBV3-1|.|TRBJ1-2|.
CASSQGPVKYGYTF
TGTGCCAGCAGCCAAGGACCGGTGAAGTATGGCTACACCTTC
>TRBV20-1|few|TRBJ1-2|.
CSVRTRTLYGYTF
TGCAGTGTCCGGACACGGACTCTTTATGGCTACACCTTC
>TRBV3-1|.|TRBJ2-5|.
CASSQVDQETQYF
TGTGCCAGCAGCCAAGTTGACCAAGAGACCCAGTACTTC